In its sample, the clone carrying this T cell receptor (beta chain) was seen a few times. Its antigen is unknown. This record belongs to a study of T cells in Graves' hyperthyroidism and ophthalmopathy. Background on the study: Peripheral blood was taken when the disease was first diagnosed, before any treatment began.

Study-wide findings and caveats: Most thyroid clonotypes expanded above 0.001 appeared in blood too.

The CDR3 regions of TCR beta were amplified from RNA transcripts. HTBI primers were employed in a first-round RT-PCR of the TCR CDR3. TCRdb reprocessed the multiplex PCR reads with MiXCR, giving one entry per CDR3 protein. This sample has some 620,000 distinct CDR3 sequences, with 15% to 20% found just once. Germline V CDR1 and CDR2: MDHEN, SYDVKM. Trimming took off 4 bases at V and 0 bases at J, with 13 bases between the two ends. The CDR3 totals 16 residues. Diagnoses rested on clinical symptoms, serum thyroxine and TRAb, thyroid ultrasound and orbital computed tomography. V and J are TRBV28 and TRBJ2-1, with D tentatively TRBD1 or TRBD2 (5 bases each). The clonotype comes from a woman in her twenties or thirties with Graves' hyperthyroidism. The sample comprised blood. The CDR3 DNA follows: TGTGCCAGCAGTTCGGGGCTCCTCCTCTCCTACAATGAGCAGTTCTTC. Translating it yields CASSSGLLLSYNEQFF.